This T cell receptor beta chain is from a study of cytomegalovirus exposure and HLA in healthy donors. Study-wide results and limits: Most sequenced TCRs were rare (though some public TCRs occurred in many donors). About 87% or about 30% of the time was how often most TCR beta V segments were productive, according to an earlier analysis. Sequence variants that were highly shared formed a cluster that was likely a sequencing artifact.

This clone was observed once. Its antigen is unknown. The PCR was carried out with 60 Vbeta primers and 13 Jbeta primers. TCRdb's table, derived via immunoSEQ multiplex PCR, lists solely in-frame clones and lacks some. The sample includes around 98,000 clones, 60% to 75% seen only once; the top ten take 1.2%. This CDR3 spans 11 amino acids. Trimming cost V 3 bases and J 5 bases, with 4 bases left between them. Germline values: CDR1 MNHNS, CDR2 SASEGT. The source of this sequence is a female donor in good health and CMV-seronegative. The genes are TRBV6-1 and TRBJ2-5; no clear D gene. The sequencing sample was made of PBMCs. CDR3 region: CASSDLETQYF. CDR3 nucleotides: TGTGCCAGCAGTGACCTGGAGACCCAGTACTTC.